The source of this T cell receptor beta chain is a study of cytomegalovirus exposure and HLA in healthy donors. Looking at the study overall: A prior analysis found some 110 million unique TCR beta sequences from roughly 180 million T cells. Study-level points and caveats: Most CMV-associated TCR beta chains were later found to appear HLA-restricted. As immune exposure information, only CMV serostatus was available.

Amplification used 60 Vbeta primers and 13 Jbeta primers. In the original workflow: Later reanalysis found 75 million to 100 million unique TCR beta chains, roughly 9.9 million of them shared. TCRdb's table, derived via immunoSEQ multiplex PCR, lists solely in-frame clones and lacks some. V and J calls and clone size follow that table, whereas D and trimming were derived from the DNA. Among about 180,000 clones listed, about 80% were seen once. Germline V gives CDR1 SQVTM, CDR2 ANQGSEA. V dropped 4 bases and J dropped 5 bases, with 9 bases sitting between them. The CDR3 sequence is 11 residues long. As concerns this clone: Its antigen is still unknown.

V is TRBV29-1 and J is TRBJ2-7; D not resolved. Sequenced material: PBMCs. This sequence was found in a woman in her 30s in good health and CMV-seronegative. In nucleotides, the CDR3 is TGCAGCGTTGCTTCTGTTAACGAGCAGTACTTC. Its protein is CSVASVNEQYF.